This T cell receptor beta chain was sequenced for a study (dated by TCRdb to the mid-2010s). General notes on the study: The study tested whether tumor-infiltrating Tregs in breast cancer are recruited from blood Tregs or converted in situ from other CD4+ T cell subsets. General study outcomes and caveats: In terms of TCR gene usage, tumor memory CD4+ T cells clustered together with blood and lymph node memory CD4+ cells, as well as with lymph node naive CD4+ cells. The greatest overlap of tumor-infiltrating Treg TCR alpha and beta sequences was with tumor naive CD4+ T cells, followed next by blood naive CD4+ T cells. The larger-cohort validation was restricted to a single TCR beta V-J rearrangement rather than whole repertoires.

Naive CD4+ T cells were purified with the Miltenyi Naive CD4+ T Cell Isolation kit, with Tregs depleted using CD25 microbeads. Tregs, naive and memory CD4+ T cells from tumor, blood and ipsilateral draining lymph nodes of about five breast cancer patients underwent full-length TCR alpha and beta sequencing. Tumor tissue and lymph nodes obtained by ipsilateral axillary dissection were perfused with PBS, cut into small pieces and digested using collagenase I and hyaluronidase. FACS confirmed that the sorted cell populations were more than 90% pure. Amplification of full-length TCR variable regions was done by 5' RACE PCR using constant-region reverse primers, and this step was followed by semi-nested PCR with Nested Universal Primer A. The ReliaPrep RNA Cell Miniprep System was used to extract total RNA, which was then reverse transcribed into 5'RACE-ready cDNA with the SMARTer RACE 5'/3' Kit. An Illumina MiSeq was used to sequence the full-length TCR alpha and beta libraries, which had been barcoded with multiplex adaptors. The original methods were these. For each of nine subset-tissue groups, sequencing data from the five patients were combined, and the groups were compared by unsupervised clustering of TCR gene usage. The Morisita-Horn index, with shared sequences weighted by their contribution to each repertoire, was used to calculate repertoire similarity. In TCRdb, the public reads were trimmed at Q25 with fastp and aligned with MiXCR, with productive beta chains retained. For every CDR3 protein sequence, its rows merge into one entry that carries the most common genes and DNA. The V and J calls come from TCRdb's annotation, not from the publication. The table for this sample lists about 62,000 distinct CDR3 sequences; 25% to 35% of them were counted only once. The ten largest clones add up to 2% to 2.5% of the sample.

The junction carries 15 bases between V and J, which are trimmed by 6 bases and 3 bases respectively. There are 14 amino acids in the CDR3, from cysteine to phenylalanine inclusive. Solely the CDR3 DNA is kept, with 42 bases framed from the first base. According to the germline V gene, CDR1 reads SNHLY and CDR2 reads FYNNEI. This clonotype was detected a few times. There is no known antigen for this receptor. No quality values exist for individual bases; no much larger clone is one base distant. Sequenced sample: tumor-infiltrating naive CD4+ T cells sorted from the breast tumor. Per the publication, the cell subset or site label means: naive CD4+ T cells, CD4+CD45RA+CD25-. This clonotype was obtained from a female donor with breast cancer. The sequence is built from TRBV2 and TRBJ2-7; the D gene is perhaps TRBD2, on 6 matching bases. The DNA is as follows: TGTGCCAGCAGCTCCCCCGGGGGACTCTACGAGCAGTACTTC. Translated, it gives CASSSPGGLYEQYF.